Below, 3 T cell receptor beta chains from the same sample are listed, as sequenced in a study of T-cell reconstitution after alpha-beta-depleted transplantation in children. Construction of the TCRbeta library involved unique molecular identifiers. TCRdb used MiXCR to reprocess the PCR reads, holding one entry per CDR3 protein. This sample has roughly 220,000 distinct CDR3 sequences, with around 11% found just once. This sample comprised PBMCs from the stem cell graft donor, obtained from the stem cell graft. Source of these receptors: a human donor who donated a stem cell graft to a child with acute lymphoblastic leukemia.

This clonotype appeared many times. V usage is TRBV29-1 and J usage is TRBJ1-1; tentative D call: TRBD1 (5 bases). Germline V lookup: CDR1 SQVTM, CDR2 ANQGSEA. Trimming cost V 5 bases and J 0 bases, with 13 bases left between them. This CDR3 contains 14 residues. The CDR3 here is CSVWPGGLNTEAFF. DNA of the CDR3: TGCAGCGTTTGGCCCGGGGGATTGAACACTGAAGCTTTCTTT.

This clonotype showed up many times. The genes are TRBV12-5 and TRBJ1-1; no clear D. CDR1 and CDR2 from the germline V gene are LGHNT and FRNRAP. The CDR3 totals 13 residues. V lost 7 bases and J lost 1, with 10 bases in between. CDR3 region: CASAPFPNTEAFF. DNA of the CDR3: TGTGCTAGTGCTCCGTTCCCGAACACTGAAGCTTTCTTT.

This clonotype was observed at least ten times. The chain combines TRBV20-1 with TRBJ1-3; TRBD1 is a possible D gene (5 bases). Germline CDR1 is DFQATT and CDR2 is SNEGSKA (reference sequence). The CDR3 has 14 amino acids. The V gene lost 5 bases and the J gene lost 0 bases, with 11 bases spanning the gap. The CDR3 protein is CSALGVLSGNTIYF. As DNA, the CDR3 is TGCAGTGCTTTAGGGGTCCTCTCTGGAAACACCATATATTTT.